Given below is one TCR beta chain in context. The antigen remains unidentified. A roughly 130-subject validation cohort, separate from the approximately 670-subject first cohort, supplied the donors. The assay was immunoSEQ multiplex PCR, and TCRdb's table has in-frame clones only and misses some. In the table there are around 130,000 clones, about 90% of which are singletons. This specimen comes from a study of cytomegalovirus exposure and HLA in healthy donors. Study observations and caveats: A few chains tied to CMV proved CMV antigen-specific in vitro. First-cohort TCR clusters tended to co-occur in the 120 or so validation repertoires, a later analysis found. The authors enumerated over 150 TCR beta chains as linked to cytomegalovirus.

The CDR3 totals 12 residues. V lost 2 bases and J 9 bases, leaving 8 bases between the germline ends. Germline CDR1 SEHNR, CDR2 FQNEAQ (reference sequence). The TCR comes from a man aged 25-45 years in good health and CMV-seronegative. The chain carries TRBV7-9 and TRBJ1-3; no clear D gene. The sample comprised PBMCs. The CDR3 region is CASSLRSSTIYF. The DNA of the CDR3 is TGTGCCAGCAGCTTACGTAGTAGCACCATATATTTT.